The 25 T cell receptor beta chains below come from one sample, sequenced in a study of blood T cell repertoires in COVID-19. The method was immunoSEQ multiplex PCR; TCRdb's version includes in-frame clones alone and lacks a portion of them. This sample has 150,000 to 200,000 clones, with about 85% found just once. Sequences were obtained from peripheral blood. The source of these receptors is an older man with active or convalescent COVID-19.

As to this clone: The same CDR3 also results from other DNA sequences found in this sample. The chain carries TRBV18 and TRBJ2-2, with TRBD2 identical over 7 bases. CDR3 length: 17 residues. The trim removed 6 bases at V and 1 base at J, leaving 11 bases unmatched. CDR1 is KGHSH, CDR2 LQKENI, per germline. In DNA form, the CDR3 reads TGTGCCAGCTCGCCTTCGGGGAGGGGCCTGAACACCGGGGAGCTGTTTTTT. It is translated as CASSPSGRGLNTGELFF.

The chain has TRBV29-1 and TRBJ2-1; 9 bases match TRBD2. J was trimmed by 4 bases and V by 7 bases; bases with no gene match: 8. The CDR3 contains 14 residues. Germline loops: CDR1 SQVTM, CDR2 ANQGSEA. The CDR3 DNA reads as TGCAGCGCTAAGCTAGCGGGGCTATACAATGAGCAGTTCTTC. Its translation: CSAKLAGLYNEQFF.

This chain connects TRBV27 to TRBJ1-2; D is unresolved. This CDR3 contains 13 residues. The germline V and J ends were trimmed by 4 bases and 8 bases, with 14 bases remaining between them. The V gene's germline CDR1 is MNHEY and CDR2 SMNVEV (reference sequence). The CDR3 region has the DNA TGTGCCAGCAGTTCCCCCCCGAGAGGGGGCTACACCTTC. Its protein is CASSSPPRGGYTF.

This chain links TRBV30 with TRBJ1-1; 7 positions match TRBD1. The CDR3 is 13 amino acids. Germline loops: CDR1 GTSNPN, CDR2 SVGIG (reference sequence). V trimming: 5 bases; J trimming: 3 bases; junction bases outside the gene matches: 6. The CDR3 bases are TGTGCCTGGGGATACAGGGGTTACACTGAAGCTTTCTTT. This encodes CAWGYRGYTEAFF.

The V call is TRBV6-6, the J call TRBJ2-7; TRBD1 agrees at 10 bases. Germline CDR1 is MNHNY and CDR2 is SVGAGI (reference sequence). This CDR3 has 12 residues. The trim removed 6 bases at V and 5 bases at J, leaving 1 base unmatched. The CDR3 bases are TGTGCCAGCAGCGACAGGGGGCACGAGCAGTACTTC. This encodes CASSDRGHEQYF.

The CDR3 spells CASSQGVGTWGSPLHF. The DNA of the CDR3 is TGCGCCAGCAGCCAAGGGGTCGGGACTTGGGGTTCACCCCTCCACTTT. The rearrangement uses TRBV4-3 and TRBJ1-6, with D tentatively TRBD1 (5 bases). Trimming removed 1 base from V and 9 bases from J, with 16 bases in between. The CDR3 consists of 16 residues. From germline, CDR1 is LGHNA and CDR2 YSLEER.

The rearrangement uses TRBV6-2 or TRBV6-3 and TRBJ2-7; possible D gene TRBD1, 6 bases. CDR3 size: 13 residues. Germline V gives CDR1 MNHEY, CDR2 SVGEGT. Trimming left V 7 bases short and J 4 bases short, with 14 bases between. CDR3 amino acids: CASNYFQGYEQYF. CDR3 in DNA: TGTGCCAGCAATTATTTTCAGGGGTACGAGCAGTACTTC.

This chain joins TRBV2 and TRBJ1-4, with D unclear. The germline V and J ends were trimmed by 4 bases and 8 bases, with 14 bases remaining between them. In germline, CDR1 is SNHLY, CDR2 FYNNEI. The length of the CDR3 is 14 residues. The DNA of the CDR3 is TGTGCCAGCAGTGGGAGGGTGGGTGGCGAAAAACTGTTTTTT. This encodes CASSGRVGGEKLFF.

The chain joins TRBV10-3 to TRBJ2-3; 12 nucleotides agree with TRBD2. Per germline, CDR1 ENHRY and CDR2 SYGVKD. V trimming: 6 bases; J trimming: 6 bases; junction bases outside the gene matches: 7. The CDR3 totals 15 residues. The CDR3 is CAIRVLAGGPDTQYF. CDR3 nucleotides: TGTGCCATCAGGGTACTAGCGGGAGGACCGGATACGCAGTATTTT.

The chain recombines TRBV11-3 with TRBJ2-7; TRBD2 might be the D (5 bases). The CDR3 runs to 14 residues. Germline loops: CDR1 SGHNT, CDR2 YENEEA. Trimming removed 1 base from V and 0 bases from J, with 7 bases in between. The chain's CDR3 is CASSLAGSSYEQYF. In nucleotides, the CDR3 is TGTGCCAGCAGCTTAGCGGGGAGCTCCTACGAGCAGTACTTC.

The V gene is TRBV7-2, the J gene TRBJ2-7, with 10 bases matching TRBD1. V gave up 2 bases and J gave up 7 bases; unmatched junction bases: 8. The CDR3 loop spans 15 amino acids. Germline V lookup: CDR1 SGHTA, CDR2 FQGNSA. CDR3 loop: CASSLPRQGAREQYF. Here the CDR3 DNA reads TGTGCCAGCAGCTTACCAAGACAGGGGGCGCGTGAGCAGTACTTC.

The chain joins TRBV28 to TRBJ1-6; D is undetermined. CDR1 MDHEN and CDR2 SYDVKM come from the germline V gene. The length of the CDR3 is 13 residues. Trimming took 7 bases from V and 9 from J, leaving 13 bases between them. CDR3 region: CASIAPNSSPLHF. CDR3 DNA sequence: TGTGCCAGCATCGCCCCCAATAGTTCACCCCTCCACTTT.

The CDR3 nucleotides are TGTGCCTTTCCCCGACTGAACTATCAAGGCTACACCTTC. Amino acids: CAFPRLNYQGYTF. This chain joins TRBV30 and TRBJ1-2; D is undetermined. V lost 7 bases and J lost 8, with 20 bases in between. This CDR3 has 13 amino acids. Germline V CDR1 and CDR2: GTSNPN, SVGIG (reference sequence).

This clone has only a few counts. V usage is TRBV27 and J usage is TRBJ2-7; TRBD1 agrees at 7 bases. V lost 8 bases, J lost 5 bases, and 12 bases stayed unmatched. The germline V gene encodes CDR1 MNHEY and CDR2 SMNVEV (reference sequence). CDR3 length: 14 amino acids. The CDR3 protein is CASSPGQRGDEQYF. The CDR3 coding sequence is TGTGCCAGCTCGCCGGGACAGCGTGGGGACGAGCAGTACTTC.

The chain combines TRBV7-9 with TRBJ1-5; the match to TRBD1 covers 12 bases. CDR3 length equals 15 residues. Germline values: CDR1 SEHNR, CDR2 FQNEAQ (reference sequence). Germline trimming cut 5 bases from V and 7 bases from J; bases unmatched to any gene: 6. For the CDR3, the DNA is TGTGCCAGCAGCCCAGGGACAGGGGGCCTACAGCCCCAGCATTTT. Translated, it gives CASSPGTGGLQPQHF.

The chain joins TRBV19 to TRBJ2-7; weak D call: TRBD1 (6 bases). V was clipped by 2 bases and J by 4 bases, with 12 bases between them. Germline CDR1 LNHDA, CDR2 SQIVND (reference sequence). The CDR3 extends over 14 amino acids. CDR3: CASSIWAGEYEQYF. The CDR3 nucleotides are TGTGCCAGTAGTATATGGGCAGGGGAATACGAGCAGTACTTC.

The rearrangement uses TRBV3-1 (or the pseudogene TRBV3-2) and TRBJ1-5; no clear D. Germline CDR1 is LGHDT and CDR2 is YNNKEL (reference sequence). CDR3 size: 14 residues. V lost 2 bases and J 2 bases, leaving 7 bases between the germline ends. CDR3 amino acids: CASSQTTGNQPQHF. CDR3 nucleotides: TGTGCCAGCAGCCAAACTACGGGCAATCAGCCCCAGCATTTT.

The V and J genes are TRBV6-2 or TRBV6-3 and TRBJ2-7; D may be TRBD2 (5 bases). CDR1 and CDR2 (germline): MNHEY, SVGEGT. V gave up 4 bases and J gave up 1 base, with 11 bases separating them. The CDR3 is 14 residues long. The CDR3 nucleotides are TGTGCCAGCAGTTTCCGGACGGGATCCTACGAGCAGTACTTC. This encodes CASSFRTGSYEQYF.

This rearrangement joins TRBV19 to TRBJ1-6; 8 bases fit TRBD1. CDR3 length equals 14 residues. J gave up 10 bases and V 9 bases, and 11 bases lay outside the gene matches. The V gene's germline CDR1 is LNHDA and CDR2 SQIVND (reference sequence). CDR3 protein: CASSLGQGRSPLHF. CDR3 coding DNA: TGTGCCAGCAGTCTCGGACAGGGAAGGTCACCCCTCCACTTT.

CDR3 nucleotides: TGTGCCAGCAGGGGGGGGAACACTGAAGCTTTCTTT. Encoded protein: CASRGGNTEAFF. The chain links TRBV25-1 to TRBJ1-1; perhaps TRBD1 as D (5 bases). Trimming shortened V by 6 bases and J by 1 base, and 6 bases separated the two germline ends. CDR3 length: 12 residues. CDR1 is MGHDK, CDR2 SYGVNS, per germline.

The CDR3 spells CASSFPGQGSEQYF. CDR3 nucleotide sequence: TGTGCCAGCAGCTTTCCGGGACAGGGTTCCGAGCAGTACTTC. The rearrangement links TRBV5-5 to TRBJ2-7; 9 bases fit TRBD1. The CDR3 contains 14 residues. CDR1 and CDR2 from the germline V gene are SGHKS and YYEKEE (reference sequence). V gave up 2 bases and J gave up 6 bases; unmatched junction bases: 6.

The chain recombines TRBV6-5 with TRBJ2-5; maybe TRBD2 (5 bases). From germline, CDR1 is MNHEY and CDR2 SVGAGI. Between the trimmed V and J ends, which lost 6 bases and 5 bases, there was a span of 19 bases. The CDR3 is 15 amino acids. The DNA for the CDR3 is TGTGCCAGCAGGGCGTTAGACTACCCGACGGAGACCCAGTACTTC. Amino acids: CASRALDYPTETQYF.

The CDR3 DNA follows: TGTGCCTGGGGGGCACCAACCGGGGAGCTGTTTTTT. Its translation: CAWGAPTGELFF. The V gene is TRBV30, the J gene TRBJ2-2; a possible D gene is TRBD1 (5 bases). Looked up from germline, CDR1 is GTSNPN and CDR2 is SVGIG (reference sequence). The CDR3 covers 12 residues. V was trimmed by 5 bases and J by 5 bases, leaving 9 bases between them.

The V gene is TRBV30, the J gene TRBJ1-4; 9 bases match TRBD1. The ends lost 3 bases at V and 8 bases at J; junction bases unmatched: 7. Germline V gives CDR1 GTSNPN, CDR2 SVGIG (reference sequence). The CDR3 runs 14 residues. DNA of the CDR3: TGTGCCTGGAGAGCCGGGACAGGGAACGAAAAACTGTTTTTT. It encodes CAWRAGTGNEKLFF.

This clone was counted a single time. The V and J genes are TRBV7-2 and TRBJ1-5, with 9 positions matching TRBD1. Germline CDR1 SGHTA, CDR2 FQGNSA. The CDR3 is made up of 16 amino acids. Unmatched junction bases numbered 7, after V lost 5 bases and J lost 2 bases. The CDR3 region has the DNA TGTGCCAGCAGCATAACACAGGGGGCTGGCAATCAGCCCCAGCATTTT. Protein: CASSITQGAGNQPQHF.